These T cell receptor beta chains were read from a single sample in a study of T cells in localized non-small cell lung cancer. Data came from immunoSEQ multiplex PCR; TCRdb stores just in-frame clones and leaves some out. The table has approximately 23,000 clones, roughly nine tenths seen once. This sample comprised peripheral blood, obtained before any cancer treatment. Receptors were obtained from a male donor at least 60 years old with stage I lung adenocarcinoma. Both conserved end residues are part of each CDR3. Each record gives: clone size, D gene, V gene, CDR3 protein. The D gene is left open where the match is weak. Only part of the rows carry a size: once, few, many, or a class if the clone is expanded.

- | - | TRBV7-9 | CASSPSGALNQPQHF
- | - | TRBV6-1 | CASSQDGGSFYEQYF
- | - | TRBV11-2 | CASSPMGARNAAKNIQYF
once | - | TRBV6-6 | CASSRANVPEAFF
- | TRBD1 | TRBV5-1 | CASSLLDRGATEAFF
- | - | TRBV11-2 | CASSLDSGPQETQYF
- | - | TRBV7-9 | CASSLIINRGTDTQYF
once | TRBD1 | TRBV7-2 | CASSRRTGQNTEAFF
- | TRBD2 | TRBV6-5 | CASSPLAGPVNEQFF
- | - | TRBV5-1 | CASSLEGSSGANVLTF
- | - | TRBV30 | CAWKLGANTGELFF
few | - | TRBV19 | CASGAGDHEQYF
- | TRBD1 | TRBV28 | CASSAQGARIAAFF
- | - | TRBV7-3 | CASSPNGQNTGELFF
once | - | TRBV6-1 | CASFTSGKLFF
- | TRBD1 | TRBV7-2 | CASSLAGQEPYNEQFF
- | - | TRBV7-2 | CASSVPGGLRGEQYF
- | - | TRBV19 | CASSISETQYF
- | TRBD1 | TRBV6-5 | CASSYSIQGDTEAFF
- | - | TRBV6-4 | CASSESRGSNEQFF
- | TRBD1 | TRBV11-3 | CASSLPEGQGRTGELFF
- | - | TRBV7-8 | CASSLGNYQETQYF
- | - | TRBV10-3 | CAISGQPNTEAFF
once | - | TRBV25-1 | CASSEKRQVGETQYF
- | - | TRBV29-1 | CSVFGSSGANVLTF
- | TRBD2 | TRBV7-2 | CASSSFGSAGGPREQFF
- | TRBD1 | TRBV4-3 | CASSQERTGRINTIYF
- | TRBD1 | TRBV4-1 | CASSRGDRTLSYEQYF
few | - | TRBV4-2 | CASSQVGDNEQFF
- | - | TRBV29-1 | CSVEEGPNGIQYF
- | - | TRBV27 | CASSTSTGYGYTF
- | - | TRBV7-9 | CASSLDLNRRSPGELFF
- | - | TRBV29-1 | CSVGSATYEQYF
- | - | TRBV6-1 | CASSGQPTDTQYF
- | TRBD1 | TRBV28 | CASSPQGAFTYEQYF
- | TRBD2 | TRBV11-3 | CASSPRAGPDNEQFF
- | - | TRBV5-6 | CASSLRGRPRVTQYF
- | - | TRBV7-2 | CASSLGSSGNTIYF
- | - | TRBV27 | CASGPRGGPGDTQYF
- | TRBD2 | TRBV19 | CASSTIGGSRLGDPYF
- | - | TRBV7-2 | CASSLSGWNQPQHF
- | - | TRBV28 | CASSQNYGYTF